The 22 T cell receptor beta chains given below trace back to one sample, sequenced in a study. Using its own MiXCR run on the RT-PCR reads, TCRdb lists one record per CDR3 protein. The sample lists hundreds of thousands of distinct CDR3 sequences; 14% were seen once. Sequenced material: memory CD4+ T cells from blood. All receptors derive from a female donor in good health, serving as a healthy control.

This chain joins TRBV5-1 and TRBJ1-1; D remains unclear. V shed 2 bases and J shed 5 bases, with 10 bases lying between them. CDR3 length: 13 amino acids. The germline CDR1 and CDR2 sequences are SGHRS and YFSETQ. Written as DNA, the CDR3 is TGCGCCAGCAGCTTCAACATGGGAACTGAAGCTTTCTTT. Protein product: CASSFNMGTEAFF. Full variable domain (outside the CDR3, taken from reference TRBV5-1 and TRBJ1-1): KAGVTQTPRYLIKTRGQQVTLSCSPISGHRSVSWYQQTPGQGLQFLFEYFSETQRNKGNFPGRFSGRQFSNSRSEMNVSTLELGDSALYLCASSFNMGTEAFFGQGTRLTVV.

In the case of this clonotype: Possible read error: a much larger clone is one base away. The chain employs TRBV29-1 and TRBJ2-5, with unresolved D. Between the trimmed V and J ends, which lost 5 bases and 0 bases, there was a span of 10 bases. The CDR3 sequence is 13 residues long. Germline-derived CDR1 and CDR2 are SQVTM and ANQGSEA. The CDR3 bases are TGCAGCGTTAAAAGAGGCAACCAAGAGACCCAGTACTTC. Its protein product is CSVKRGNQETQYF.

This chain links TRBV24-1 with TRBJ1-2; D gene ambiguous. CDR3 length: 15 residues. V was trimmed by 4 bases and J by 7 bases, leaving 18 bases between them. Germline V gene lookup returns CDR1 KGHDR and CDR2 SFDVKD. In DNA, the CDR3 is TGTGCCACCAGTGACCCCCGGACTGGGCAGGCTGGCTACACCTTC. This translates into CATSDPRTGQAGYTF.

Ten or more counts support this clonotype. This chain connects TRBV7-9 to TRBJ2-7; D gene unclear. This CDR3 comprises 13 residues. Trimming removed 1 base from V and 8 bases from J, with 12 bases in between. Germline V gene sequence: CDR1 SEHNR, CDR2 FQNEAQ (reference sequence). As DNA, the CDR3 is TGTGCCAGCAGCTTAGGATCCGGGTCCAAGCAGTACTTC. This gives the protein CASSLGSGSKQYF.

This clonotype came up many times. This chain links TRBV12-3 or TRBV12-4 with TRBJ1-1; no definite D call. V was cut by 5 bases and J by 1 base, with 8 bases left in between. The CDR3 consists of 13 residues. The CDR3 protein is CASSPRQNTEAFF. The CDR3 nucleotides are TGTGCCAGCAGTCCCAGACAGAACACTGAAGCTTTCTTT.

This clonotype was seen a handful of times. The chain combines TRBV7-9 with TRBJ2-1; 11 nucleotides align to TRBD1. V lost 4 bases, J lost 8 bases, and 7 bases stayed unmatched. The CDR3 sequence is 15 residues long. CDR1 and CDR2 from the germline V gene are SEHNR and FQNEAQ (reference sequence). The CDR3 loop is CASSYLGQGAYEQFF. CDR3 coding DNA: TGTGCCAGCAGCTACCTTGGACAGGGGGCGTATGAGCAGTTCTTC.

This clonotype was observed a handful of times. J is TRBJ1-1 and V is TRBV7-8, with D unresolved. CDR1 and CDR2 (germline): SGHVS, FQNEAQ. V was pared by 3 bases and J by 5 bases, with 13 bases between. The CDR3 runs to 14 residues. The CDR3 sequence is CASSFQVMATEAFF. The CDR3 DNA follows: TGTGCCAGCAGCTTCCAGGTTATGGCGACTGAAGCTTTCTTT.

This clonotype was seen only a few times. The rearrangement links TRBV20-1 to TRBJ1-2; the D gene is possibly TRBD1 (6 bases). CDR3 size: 13 residues. Trimming stripped 6 bases from V and 5 bases from J, with 16 bases between. Germline-derived CDR1 and CDR2 are DFQATT and SNEGSKA (reference sequence). For the CDR3, the DNA is TGCAGTGCCCAAACCCCGACAGGTTATGGCTACACCTTC. Translated, it gives CSAQTPTGYGYTF.

This sequence joins TRBV7-9 and TRBJ1-3, with a possible D match to TRBD1 (5 bases). From germline, CDR1 is SEHNR and CDR2 FQNEAQ (reference sequence). The CDR3 runs 14 residues. The germline V and J ends were trimmed by 8 bases and 0 bases, with 11 bases remaining between them. DNA for the CDR3: TGTGCCAGCGGGGACTGGGGCTCTGGAAACACCATATATTTT. Translation gives CASGDWGSGNTIYF.

This clonotype was recorded at least ten times. The chain employs TRBV10-3 and TRBJ2-7, with TRBD2 identical over 12 bases. The length of the CDR3 is 17 residues. Germline trimming cut 0 bases from V and 6 bases from J; bases unmatched to any gene: 9. Germline V gives CDR1 ENHRY, CDR2 SYGVKD. CDR3 sequence: CAISESMRVTSGSEQYF. The CDR3 nucleotides are TGTGCCATCAGTGAGTCGATGCGGGTGACTAGCGGGAGCGAGCAGTACTTC.

The chain joins TRBV20-1 to TRBJ2-4; 10 bases map to TRBD1. CDR1 is DFQATT, CDR2 SNEGSKA, per germline (reference sequence). CDR3 size: 14 residues. J lost 5 bases, V lost 7 bases, and 8 bases had no gene match. The CDR3 nucleotides read TGCAGTGGCTGGGACAGGGGAAGTGAAAACATTCAGTACTTC. This sequence encodes CSGWDRGSENIQYF.

This clonotype was counted only a few times. The gene calls are TRBV7-9 and TRBJ1-4; 7 positions agree with TRBD1. Germline CDR1 is SEHNR and CDR2 is FQNEAQ (reference sequence). The ends lost 1 base at V and 4 bases at J; junction bases unmatched: 9. The CDR3 has 17 residues. The CDR3, as DNA: TGTGCCAGCAGCTTAGGGACAGGCGAAGTCTTTAATGAAAAACTGTTTTTT. It codes for CASSLGTGEVFNEKLFF.

The rearrangement joins TRBV11-2 to TRBJ1-2; D is undetermined. CDR1 is SGHAT, CDR2 FQNNGV, per germline. CDR3 length: 13 amino acids. V gave up 2 bases and J gave up 9 bases, with 13 bases separating them. For the CDR3, the DNA is TGTGCCAGCAGCTTACAGGTATACTCAAGCTACACCTTC. Translation: CASSLQVYSSYTF.

The chain carries TRBV28 and TRBJ2-7; 7 nucleotides align to TRBD2. CDR3 length equals 15 residues. Germline CDR1 is MDHEN and CDR2 is SYDVKM. V lost 2 bases, J lost 2 bases, and 6 bases stayed unmatched. Here the CDR3 reads CASSLPSGETYEQYF. CDR3 nucleotides: TGTGCCAGCAGTTTACCTAGCGGTGAGACCTACGAGCAGTACTTC.

There are a few counts of this clonotype. V gene TRBV3-1 combines with J gene TRBJ2-1, with 8 bases identical to TRBD2. CDR3 size: 15 residues. J gave up 6 bases and V 4 bases, and 8 bases lay outside the gene matches. Looked up from germline, CDR1 is LGHDT and CDR2 is YNNKEL (reference sequence). CDR3 nucleotide sequence: TGTGCCAGCAGCCCGCGGAGCGGGAGTGGCAATGAGCAGTTCTTC. Translating gives CASSPRSGSGNEQFF.

This clonotype came up many times. This chain joins TRBV10-3 and TRBJ2-3; 10 nucleotides match TRBD2. Germline V CDR1 and CDR2: ENHRY, SYGVKD. J gave up 0 bases and V 6 bases, and 3 bases lay outside the gene matches. This CDR3 is built from 15 residues. CDR3 nucleotides: TGTGCCATCAGCCGACTAGCGGGCAGCACAGATACGCAGTATTTT. It is translated as CAISRLAGSTDTQYF.

This clonotype was detected only a few times. The rearrangement joins TRBV7-3 to TRBJ2-2; perhaps D is TRBD1 or TRBD2 (5 bases each). Between the trimmed V and J ends, which lost 3 bases and 6 bases, there was a span of 14 bases. The CDR3 has 15 residues. Germline V CDR1 and CDR2: SGHTA, FQGTGA. The CDR3, as DNA: TGTGCCAGCAGCTTGTCCGGGGCTGTAGCCGGGGAGCTGTTTTTT. Translating gives CASSLSGAVAGELFF.

This clonotype has only a few counts. The rearrangement joins TRBV5-1 to TRBJ2-3; the D call may be TRBD1 or TRBD2 (6 bases each). The CDR3 extends over 13 amino acids. Germline V lookup: CDR1 SGHRS, CDR2 YFSETQ. Trimming removed 7 bases from V and 5 bases from J, with 14 bases in between. Here the CDR3 DNA reads TGCGCCAGCCGAAGAGGGGGGCAAGATACGCAGTATTTT. Translated: CASRRGGQDTQYF.

The rearrangement links TRBV7-2 to TRBJ2-5; D might be TRBD2 (5 bases). Germline V CDR1 and CDR2: SGHTA, FQGNSA. V was pared by 5 bases and J by 5 bases, with 15 bases between. The CDR3 extends over 14 amino acids. The chain's CDR3 is CASSRLRAGETQYF. CDR3 coding DNA: TGTGCCAGCAGCCGGCTGCGGGCTGGGGAGACCCAGTACTTC. The full variable domain, its missing parts supplied by reference TRBV7-2 and TRBJ2-5, is GAGVSQSPSNKVTEKGKDVELRCDPISGHTALYWYRQSLGQGLEFLIYFQGNSAPDKSGLPSDRFSAERTGGSVSTLTIQRTQQEDSAVYLCASSRLRAGETQYFGPGTRLLVL.

The chain links TRBV29-1 to TRBJ2-7; D possibly uses TRBD1 or TRBD2 (5 bases each). CDR3 length equals 12 residues. V dropped 4 bases and J dropped 6 bases, with 13 bases sitting between them. Germline V gene sequence: CDR1 SQVTM, CDR2 ANQGSEA. The CDR3 DNA follows: TGCAGCGTTGCAGGATGGGACGTCGAGCAGTACTTC. Its protein is CSVAGWDVEQYF.

In this sample, this clonotype turned up a few times. The rearrangement uses TRBV11-2 and TRBJ2-5, with TRBD2 matching over 8 bases. Germline assignment: CDR1 SGHAT and CDR2 FQNNGV. V dropped 1 base and J dropped 1; count of bases not matched to a gene: 5. The CDR3 consists of 16 residues. The DNA of the CDR3 is TGTGCCAGCAGCTTAGCCTCGGGAGGGCCCCAAGAGACCCAGTACTTC. Protein: CASSLASGGPQETQYF.

The table lists this clonotype with a few counts. The chain couples TRBV20-1 to TRBJ2-4; D is ambiguous. There are 15 residues in the CDR3. Deletions cut 0 bases from V and 5 bases from J, with 14 bases between. The V gene's germline CDR1 is DFQATT and CDR2 SNEGSKA (reference sequence). The CDR3 DNA is TGCAGTGCTAGAGATCTGCGAGAGATCGAAAACATTCAGTACTTC. It translates to CSARDLREIENIQYF.